The clone carrying this T cell receptor beta chain was seen only a few times. Antigen specificity is unknown. The sample belongs to a study of T cells in Graves' hyperthyroidism and ophthalmopathy. Study conclusions and caveats: Most thyroid clonotypes with frequency above 0.001 were detected in blood.

Authors of the study amplified TCR beta CDR3 regions from RNA transcripts. Researchers ran a first-round RT-PCR on the TCR CDR3 using the HTBI primer set. TCRdb reprocessed the multiplex PCR reads via MiXCR and lists one record per CDR3 protein. The sample comprises hundreds of thousands of distinct CDR3 sequences, 38% of which are singletons, and roughly 8.3% rests with the top ten. Uncontrolled infections, other autoimmune diseases, pregnancy or lactation led to exclusion of patients. The diagnoses drew upon clinical symptoms, serum thyroxine and TRAb, thyroid ultrasound and orbital computed tomography. The V gene lost 3 bases and the J gene lost 4 bases, with 12 bases spanning the gap. This CDR3 is 14 amino acids long. CDR1 is SEHNR, CDR2 FQNEAQ, per germline (reference sequence).

Specimen: blood. This clonotype originated in a man between 18 and 35 years old with Graves' hyperthyroidism. The rearrangement links TRBV7-9 to TRBJ1-1; tentative D call: TRBD1 (5 bases). CDR3 region: CASSLSRVSTEAFF. In DNA, the CDR3 is TGTGCCAGCAGCTTGAGCAGGGTGAGCACTGAAGCTTTCTTT.